These 25 T cell receptor beta chains originate from one sample sequenced in a study of T cell responses to AZD1222 COVID-19 vaccine. The protocol was immunoSEQ multiplex PCR, while the TCRdb copy is restricted to in-frame clones and leaves out a portion. The table lists approximately 140,000 clones, roughly 90% of them singletons. The sequencing here drew on peripheral blood, taken 28 days after the second AZD1222 dose. The receptors stem from an adult who received the AZD1222 COVID-19 vaccine.

The chain employs TRBV6-7 and TRBJ1-2; weak D call: TRBD1 (6 bases). TRBV6-7 is classed as an ORF, of uncertain function. The CDR3 sequence is 20 residues long. V lost 2 bases and J lost 1, with 26 bases in between. The CDR3 sequence: CASSYVQGASRKKFNYGYTF. CDR3 DNA: TGTGCCAGCAGTTACGTACAGGGTGCCAGCCGGAAAAAATTTAACTATGGCTACACCTTC.

The chain is built from TRBV6-5 and TRBJ2-7; D tentatively fits TRBD1 or TRBD2 (5 bases each). From germline, CDR1 is MNHEY and CDR2 SVGAGI. The CDR3 sequence is 14 residues long. The V and J ends lost 4 bases and 2 bases respectively, with 12 bases between them. CDR3 sequence: CASSSGTATYEQYF. The CDR3 nucleotides are TGTGCCAGCAGTTCCGGGACCGCTACCTACGAGCAGTACTTC.

This chain uses TRBV5-1 with TRBJ1-2, with 8 nucleotides matching TRBD1. This CDR3 comprises 15 residues. V gave up 0 bases and J gave up 6 bases; unmatched junction bases: 7. The germline V gene encodes CDR1 SGHRS and CDR2 YFSETQ. The DNA for the CDR3 is TGCGCCAGCAGCTTGGGGCAGGGGGCATCGGATGGCTACACCTTC. Protein: CASSLGQGASDGYTF.

V is TRBV27 and J is TRBJ1-6; D uncertain. The V gene lost 7 bases and the J gene lost 7 bases, with 20 bases spanning the gap. Germline assignment: CDR1 MNHEY and CDR2 SMNVEV (reference sequence). The CDR3 is made up of 16 amino acids. CDR3 sequence reads: CASTARALGPNSPLHF. In DNA, the CDR3 is TGTGCCAGCACAGCCCGGGCACTAGGGCCCAATTCACCCCTCCACTTT.

The chain employs TRBV7-9 and TRBJ1-2, with D possibly being TRBD1 (5 bases). The ends were cut back, 5 bases at V and 5 bases at J, with 18 bases in the middle. CDR3 size: 15 residues. Per germline, CDR1 SEHNR and CDR2 FQNEAQ (reference sequence). The CDR3 region is CASSQGVGRLYGYTF. CDR3 nucleotides: TGTGCCAGCAGCCAAGGGGTCGGGAGGCTATATGGCTACACCTTC.

The chain couples TRBV5-1 to TRBJ2-1; 11 positions agree with TRBD1. The CDR3 loop spans 14 amino acids. The junction had 6 bases not matched to a gene; V was cut back by 4 bases and J by 9 bases. CDR1 and CDR2 (germline): SGHRS, YFSETQ. The CDR3 region has the DNA TGCGCCAGCAGCCCGGGACAGGGGGACGGTGAGCAGTTCTTC. Protein sequence: CASSPGQGDGEQFF.

The chain has TRBV7-2 and TRBJ2-5, with D unclear. The V gene lost 5 bases and the J gene lost 6 bases, with 10 bases spanning the gap. There are 12 residues in the CDR3. Germline-derived CDR1 and CDR2 are SGHTA and FQGNSA. The CDR3 reads CASSPSQQTQYF. CDR3 in DNA: TGTGCCAGCAGCCCAAGTCAACAGACCCAGTACTTC.

The rearrangement links TRBV7-9 to TRBJ2-7; D possibly matches TRBD1 or TRBD2 (5 bases each). The CDR3 spans 17 residues. The V gene lost 2 bases and the J gene lost 3 bases, with 20 bases spanning the gap. Germline lookup yields CDR1 SEHNR and CDR2 FQNEAQ (reference sequence). The CDR3 coding sequence is TGTGCCAGCAGCTTATTTCTGACGGGGCCCTCAAACTACGAGCAGTACTTC. Protein sequence: CASSLFLTGPSNYEQYF.

The V and J genes are TRBV3-1 (or the pseudogene TRBV3-2) and TRBJ1-5; D call uncertain. V was cut by 1 base and J by 4 bases, with 11 bases left in between. Germline CDR1 is LGHDT and CDR2 is YNNKEL (reference sequence). This CDR3 has 15 amino acids. For the CDR3, the DNA is TGTGCCAGCAGCCAAGGGACCAGTACGAATCAGCCCCAGCATTTT. Translation gives CASSQGTSTNQPQHF.

The V gene is TRBV4-3, the J gene TRBJ2-1, with D possibly TRBD1 on 6 matching bases. The CDR3 totals 12 residues. The ends were cut back, 1 base at V and 11 bases at J, with 9 bases in the middle. Germline V lookup: CDR1 LGHNA, CDR2 YSLEER. In nucleotides, the CDR3 is TGCGCCAGCAGCCAAGGGACAGAAAAGCAGTTCTTC. Encoded protein: CASSQGTEKQFF.

The rearrangement joins TRBV3-1 (or the pseudogene TRBV3-2) to TRBJ2-7, with a possible D match to TRBD1 (6 bases). V dropped 4 bases and J dropped 2 bases, with 15 bases sitting between them. Germline CDR1 reads LGHDT; CDR2 reads YNNKEL (reference sequence). The CDR3 runs to 15 residues. Here the CDR3 DNA reads TGTGCCAGCAGCCTTCGCCCCCAGGGGCCCTACGAGCAGTACTTC. Protein sequence: CASSLRPQGPYEQYF.

The chain recombines TRBV10-1 with TRBJ1-2, with D hard to call. The V end lost 4 bases, the J end lost 4 bases, and 13 bases lay between the germline ends. CDR3 length equals 14 residues. Looked up from germline, CDR1 is WNHNN and CDR2 is SYGVQD (reference sequence). CDR3 residues: CASSADPAFYGYTF. Here the CDR3 DNA reads TGCGCCAGCAGTGCTGACCCGGCTTTCTATGGCTACACCTTC.

V and J are TRBV9 and TRBJ2-5, with D possibly matching TRBD1 (5 bases). This CDR3 has 13 amino acids. V was trimmed by 4 bases and J by 5 bases, leaving 12 bases between them. Looked up from germline, CDR1 is SGDLS and CDR2 is YYNGEE. DNA of the CDR3: TGTGCCAGCAGCCTTACGCCAGGGGAGACCCAGTACTTC. This encodes CASSLTPGETQYF. Looking up the rest from reference TRBV9 and TRBJ2-5 gives the full variable domain: DSGVTQTPKHLITATGQRVTLRCSPRSGDLSVYWYQQSLDQGLQFLIQYYNGEERAKGNILERFSAQQFPDLHSELNLSSLELGDSALYFCASSLTPGETQYFGPGTRLLVL.

The V call is TRBV11-2, the J call TRBJ2-2; 10 nucleotides agree with TRBD2. There are 16 residues in the CDR3. In germline, CDR1 is SGHAT, CDR2 FQNNGV. V was pared by 5 bases and J by 0 bases, with 3 bases of the junction left unmatched. CDR3 DNA sequence: TGTGCCAGCAGCCCCGGACTAGCGGCGAACACCGGGGAGCTGTTTTTT. It is translated as CASSPGLAANTGELFF.

This chain uses TRBV2 with TRBJ1-4; perhaps TRBD1 as D (5 bases). Germline V gene data show CDR1 as SNHLY and CDR2 as FYNNEI. The V gene lost 7 bases and the J gene lost 8 bases, with 11 bases spanning the gap. The CDR3 length is 12 residues. The CDR3 reads CASKTDGEKLFF. The CDR3 DNA reads as TGTGCCAGCAAGACAGACGGGGAAAAACTGTTTTTT.

V is TRBV24-1 and J is TRBJ1-1; D unclear. This CDR3 spans 13 amino acids. The V gene lost 2 bases and the J gene lost 1 base, with 4 bases spanning the gap. Germline V gene lookup returns CDR1 KGHDR and CDR2 SFDVKD. As DNA, the CDR3 is TGTGCCACCAGTGATTGGGGGAACACTGAAGCTTTCTTT. Its protein is CATSDWGNTEAFF.

This clone was recorded only once. At one end the junction does not follow the germline gene, possibly because of a read error. The chain combines TRBV24-1 with TRBJ1-2, with 7 nucleotides matching TRBD1. Germline V gene data show CDR1 as KGHDR and CDR2 as SFDVKD. This CDR3 has 12 amino acids. CDR3: CATSEGARGYTF. The DNA for the CDR3 is TGTGCCACTAGTGAGGGGGCCAGAGGCTACACCTTC.

This chain links TRBV6-5 with TRBJ2-2; 12 bases agree with TRBD2. The CDR3 length is 15 residues. V was pared by 6 bases and J by 4 bases, with 3 bases of the junction left unmatched. In germline, CDR1 is MNHEY, CDR2 SVGAGI. This chain's CDR3 is CASSGGLAGTGELFF. In nucleotides, the CDR3 is TGTGCCAGCAGCGGGGGACTAGCGGGCACCGGGGAGCTGTTTTTT.

This clone was found a few times. The V gene is TRBV2, the J gene TRBJ2-1; 9 nucleotides line up with TRBD2. Germline CDR1 is SNHLY and CDR2 is FYNNEI. The trim removed 1 base at V and 3 bases at J, leaving 10 bases unmatched. The CDR3 spans 18 residues. This CDR3 reads CASSEGWISSGDYNEQFF. Written as DNA, the CDR3 is TGTGCCAGCAGTGAAGGGTGGATTTCTAGCGGGGACTACAATGAGCAGTTCTTC.

The rearrangement links TRBV28 to TRBJ1-5; D might be TRBD1 (5 bases). The V end lost 5 bases, the J end lost 5 bases, and 16 bases lay between the germline ends. From germline, CDR1 is MDHEN and CDR2 SYDVKM. The CDR3 runs 15 residues. The DNA for the CDR3 is TGTGCCAGCAGTGGGACCCCTCTGGGCGATCAGCCCCAGCATTTT. This gives the protein CASSGTPLGDQPQHF.

This clone showed up just once. The chain joins TRBV7-8 to TRBJ1-6; D is undetermined. Germline V gene sequence: CDR1 SGHVS, CDR2 FQNEAQ. The CDR3 spans 15 residues. Trimming stripped 2 bases from V and 5 bases from J, with 10 bases between. DNA for the CDR3: TGTGCCAGCAGCTTATCACGGGGAGATAATTCACCCCTCCACTTT. This encodes CASSLSRGDNSPLHF.

The chain carries TRBV10-3 and TRBJ1-2; 10 bases line up with TRBD1. The CDR3 consists of 17 residues. V dropped 4 bases and J dropped 9; count of bases not matched to a gene: 17. Germline CDR1 is ENHRY and CDR2 is SYGVKD. DNA for the CDR3: TGTGCCATCAGTGGCCAACTCCGGGACAGGGGTTCTATTTGCTACACCTTC. Translation gives CAISGQLRDRGSICYTF.

The chain carries TRBV20-1 and TRBJ2-7; D unclear. CDR3 length: 11 amino acids. V lost 0 bases and J lost 5, with 5 bases in between. CDR1 and CDR2 (germline): DFQATT, SNEGSKA (reference sequence). The chain's CDR3 is CSAREGNEQYF. In DNA form, the CDR3 reads TGCAGTGCTAGAGAGGGGAACGAGCAGTACTTC.

The V call is TRBV25-1, the J call TRBJ1-2; D gene uncertain. This CDR3 is built from 11 residues. V was clipped by 5 bases and J by 1 base, with 2 bases between them. Looked up from germline, CDR1 is MGHDK and CDR2 is SYGVNS. CDR3 sequence: CASSRNYGYTF. The CDR3 nucleotides read TGTGCCAGCAGTCGTAACTATGGCTACACCTTC.

This chain uses TRBV11-3 with TRBJ2-7, with a possible D match to TRBD2 (6 bases). Germline assignment: CDR1 SGHNT and CDR2 YENEEA. V was clipped by 0 bases and J by 0 bases, with 9 bases between them. The CDR3 loop spans 15 amino acids. The CDR3 is CASSLDLGSSYEQYF. In nucleotides, the CDR3 is TGTGCCAGCAGCTTAGATCTCGGGAGCTCCTACGAGCAGTACTTC.